The rows below give T cell receptor beta chains drawn from one sample of a study of T-cell reconstitution after alpha-beta-depleted transplantation in children. TCRdb re-called the PCR reads with MiXCR, one entry per CDR3 protein. In the table there are around 580,000 distinct CDR3 sequences, approximately 22% of which are singletons. The material sequenced was PBMCs, mostly from graft donor cells, taken 360 days after TCRalphabeta/CD19-depleted stem cell transplant. The receptors stem from a boy in the first two years of life who had a stem cell transplant for acute myeloid leukemia, so the T cells may come from the graft donor. Both conserved end residues are part of each CDR3. The order of the fields is J gene, V gene, clone size, D gene, CDR3 DNA, CDR3 protein. The D gene is left open where the match is weak. Clone size is not always given. Where it is, it says once, few, many or a class for expanded clones.

>TRBJ2-4|TRBV20-1|few|NA
TGCAGTGCTAGAGATTGGGGGCCGGCCAAAAACATTCAGTACTTC
CSARDWGPAKNIQYF
>TRBJ2-7|TRBV20-1|many|TRBD1
TGCAGTGCCTCCGGACAGGGGATCACCTACGAGCAGTACTTC
CSASGQGITYEQYF
>TRBJ2-1|TRBV12-3/TRBV12-4|few|NA
TGTGCCAGCAGTTTAAAGCAGGGGTACAATGAGCAGTTCTTC
CASSLKQGYNEQFF
>TRBJ2-3|TRBV4-2|few|NA
TGTGCCAGCAGCCGGGCATCGGATACGCAGTATTTT
CASSRASDTQYF
>TRBJ2-5|TRBV3-1|many|TRBD2
TGTGCCAGCAGCCAAGACTATGGGACTAGCGGGGTGTTGTACCAAGAGACCCAGTACTTC
CASSQDYGTSGVLYQETQYF
>TRBJ2-5|TRBV18|NA|NA
TGTGCCAGCCGAATCCTGGGAGAAGAGACCCAGTACTTC
CASRILGEETQYF
>TRBJ1-2|TRBV29-1|few|NA
TGCAGCGTTGAGTGGGGCCATGGCTACACCTTC
CSVEWGHGYTF
>TRBJ2-7|TRBV9|many|NA
TGTGCCAGCAGCCCCGCCGGGACGCCCAGGGAGCAGTACTTC
CASSPAGTPREQYF
>TRBJ1-5|TRBV6-1|NA|TRBD1
TGTGCCACCATGACAGGGGGCCTAGATAGCAATCAGCCCCAGCATTTT
CATMTGGLDSNQPQHF
>TRBJ2-1|TRBV20-1|few|NA
TGCAGTGCTAGAGGTCAGGGTAGCTGGGGCAATGAGCAGTTCTTC
CSARGQGSWGNEQFF
>TRBJ1-1|TRBV10-3|NA|NA
TGTGCCATCAGTGAGTCTTGGGAGGGGGGAATGAACACTGAAGCTTTCTTT
CAISESWEGGMNTEAFF
>TRBJ2-3|TRBV15|many|NA
TGTGCCACCAGCAGAGAAATAGGGGATACGCAGTATTTT
CATSREIGDTQYF
>TRBJ1-3|TRBV20-1|few|NA
TGCAGTGCTAGAGACCATGCGGCTCCATGGTCTGGAAACACCATATATTTT
CSARDHAAPWSGNTIYF
>TRBJ2-3|TRBV12-3/TRBV12-4|many|NA
TGTGCCAGCAGTTTAGTCTCTGAGGGCACAGATACGCAGTATTTT
CASSLVSEGTDTQYF
>TRBJ2-1|TRBV6-5|NA|NA
TGTGCCAGCAGTTACTCACCGGGGCCTTACAATGAGCAGTTCTTC
CASSYSPGPYNEQFF
>TRBJ2-1|TRBV9|few|TRBD2
TGTGCCAGCGAGCGGGGACCCGACTACAATGAGCAGTTCTTC
CASERGPDYNEQFF
>TRBJ2-2|TRBV5-5|NA|TRBD2
TGTGCCAGCAGCCCCACTCGGACTAGCGGAACCGGGGAGCTGTTTTTT
CASSPTRTSGTGELFF
>TRBJ1-4|TRBV12-3/TRBV12-4|NA|TRBD1
TGTGCCAGCACGTCTACAGGGGGCTTTGAAAAACTGTTTTTT
CASTSTGGFEKLFF
>TRBJ2-1|TRBV14|NA|TRBD2
TGTGCCAGCAGCCAAGATCAGCTAGCGGGGGGGTACAATGAGCAGTTCTTC
CASSQDQLAGGYNEQFF
>TRBJ2-7|TRBV7-2|few|NA
TGTGCCAGCAGCTTAGCGAGGGCAGGGCCGACCTCCTACGAGCAGTACTTC
CASSLARAGPTSYEQYF
>TRBJ1-3|TRBV20-1|NA|NA
TGCAGTCCCGGGGGGAGGTCAGACCCCTCTGGAAACACCATATATTTT
CSPGGRSDPSGNTIYF
>TRBJ2-3|TRBV5-1|NA|TRBD2
TGCGCCAGCAGCTTCAGCGGGGGGCCCCCTCCTGATACGCAGTATTTT
CASSFSGGPPPDTQYF
>TRBJ2-3|TRBV5-1|many|NA
TGCGCCAGCAGCTTAGGTAGGACGCAGTATTTT
CASSLGRTQYF
>TRBJ2-5|TRBV6-5|many|NA
TGTGCCAGCAGTTACTCCCGACAGGCCCTCCAAGAGACCCAGTACTTC
CASSYSRQALQETQYF
>TRBJ2-1|TRBV28|NA|NA
TGTGCCAGCCAACCAGGGGGGGCGGGGGATGAGCAGTTCTTC
CASQPGGAGDEQFF
>TRBJ1-5|TRBV9|NA|NA
TGTGCCAGCAAAAAGACGGTAATTAGCAATCAGCCCCAGCATTTT
CASKKTVISNQPQHF
>TRBJ2-1|TRBV5-1|many|TRBD1
TGTGCCAGCAGTTTAGACAGGGGATACAATGAGCAGTTCTTC
CASSLDRGYNEQFF
>TRBJ2-5|TRBV6-5|NA|NA
TGTGCCAGCACCTCCAGCCAAGAGACCCAGTACTTC
CASTSSQETQYF
>TRBJ1-5|TRBV12-3/TRBV12-4|few|NA
TGTGCCAGCAGTCTCGTCCATACTAATCAGCCCCAGCATTTT
CASSLVHTNQPQHF
>TRBJ1-2|TRBV12-3/TRBV12-4|NA|NA
TGTGCCAGCAGTTTAGTGGTCAGAACTAACTATGGCTACACCTTC
CASSLVVRTNYGYTF
>TRBJ2-2|TRBV10-3|few|NA
TGTGCCATCAAAGGAGAGGGTTCCGGGGAGCTGTTTTTT
CAIKGEGSGELFF
>TRBJ2-3|TRBV20-1|NA|NA
TGCAGTGCTACCGGGAAATTTAACACAGATACGCAGTATTTT
CSATGKFNTDTQYF
>TRBJ2-1|TRBV7-9|NA|TRBD1
TGTGCCAGCAGCCAAGCGAACCCGACAGGGGAGAATGAGCAGTTCTTC
CASSQANPTGENEQFF
>TRBJ2-4|TRBV20-1|few|TRBD1
TGCAGTGTCAACCGACCCTCCAGGGGGAAAAACATTCAGTACTTC
CSVNRPSRGKNIQYF
>TRBJ2-2|TRBV6-1|NA|NA
TGTGCCAGCTCAGGACACTGGGGAGGCACCGGGGAGCTGTTTTTT
CASSGHWGGTGELFF
>TRBJ2-1|TRBV2|few|TRBD1
TGTGCCAGCAGTGCCGACAGGGCGGGTGAGCAGTTCTTC
CASSADRAGEQFF
>TRBJ1-1|TRBV29-1|NA|NA
TGCAGCGTTGGGGTCTCAGGACGGAATGAAGCTTTCTTT
CSVGVSGRNEAFF
>TRBJ1-4|TRBV20-1|few|TRBD1
TGCAGTGCTAGGCGGGACCCGGGACAGGGGAATGAAAAACTGTTTTTT
CSARRDPGQGNEKLFF
>TRBJ1-5|TRBV5-5|many|NA
TGTGCCAGCAGCTTGGTGCCGGGTCAGCCCCAGCATTTT
CASSLVPGQPQHF
>TRBJ2-7|TRBV4-3|NA|NA
TGCGCCAGCAGCCAACTTTGGACATACGGCAGGGCTAGAGGCGAGCAGTACTTC
CASSQLWTYGRARGEQYF
>TRBJ2-6|TRBV10-3|many|NA
TGTGCCATCAGTGAGGAGGGAACTGGGGCCAACGTCCTGACTTTC
CAISEEGTGANVLTF
>TRBJ2-1|TRBV12-3/TRBV12-4|many|NA
TGTGCCAGCAGTCCTCACAACAGGAGGACCTCCTACAATGAGCAGTTCTTC
CASSPHNRRTSYNEQFF
>TRBJ2-3|TRBV20-1|few|TRBD2
TGCAGTGCCCTTTCTTTTAGCGGGGGACCAGATACGCAGTATTTT
CSALSFSGGPDTQYF
>TRBJ2-7|TRBV28|NA|NA
TGTGCCAGCAGTTTATTGGCAGGTCACCCCTACGAGCAGTACTTC
CASSLLAGHPYEQYF
>TRBJ1-1|TRBV5-1|NA|TRBD1
TGCGCCAGCAGCTTGGACAGGGGGCAGTTTGAAGCTTTCTTT
CASSLDRGQFEAFF
>TRBJ2-5|TRBV7-2|NA|TRBD2
TGTGCCAGCAGCTTACTAACTAGCGGGTGGGGAGAGACCCAGTACTTC
CASSLLTSGWGETQYF
>TRBJ2-1|TRBV20-1|few|NA
TGCAGTGCTAGAGAGAGGCAATACAATGAGCAGTTCTTC
CSARERQYNEQFF
>TRBJ2-6|TRBV12-3/TRBV12-4|few|NA
TGTGCCAGCAGTTTGATGGGTTCTGGGGCCAACGTCCTGACTTTC
CASSLMGSGANVLTF
>TRBJ2-1|TRBV9|few|NA
TGTGCCAGCAGCGTGAGTGGGGTCTCCTACAATGAGCAGTTCTTC
CASSVSGVSYNEQFF
>TRBJ1-2|TRBV12-3/TRBV12-4|NA|NA
TGTGCCAGCAGTTTAGTATGGCCCACTCGGCGTGTCTACACCTTC
CASSLVWPTRRVYTF
>TRBJ2-3|TRBV20-1|NA|NA
TGCAGTGCTTCCTACCGGGCCCCGAGCACAGATACGCAGTATTTT
CSASYRAPSTDTQYF
>TRBJ1-1|TRBV6-1|many|TRBD1
TGTGCCAGCAGCCCGGACAGGGGGCAAACTGAAGCTTTCTTT
CASSPDRGQTEAFF
>TRBJ1-3|TRBV6-1|few|NA
TGTGCCAGCACCCCTCGGGCGGGAGGAAACACCATATATTTT
CASTPRAGGNTIYF
>TRBJ2-1|TRBV20-1|many|NA
TGCAGTGCCGGGGGCGTAGCGGTACGGTTCTTC
CSAGGVAVRFF